These T cell receptor beta chains were read from a single sample in a study of T cell responses to AZD1222 COVID-19 vaccine. The assay was immunoSEQ multiplex PCR, and TCRdb's table has in-frame clones only and misses some. The sample has 110,000 to 150,000 clones; approximately 93% are singletons. Material: peripheral blood, obtained on day 0 of MenACWY control vaccination. All receptors come from an adult in good health. Both conserved end residues are part of each CDR3. Each record gives: J gene, clone size, V gene, D gene, CDR3 protein, CDR3 DNA. D genes are given only for firm matches. Size is omitted from some rows. Given values are once, few, many or a class for expanded clones.

TRBJ2-7	NA	TRBV7-9	NA	CASSLPREQYF	TGTGCCAGCAGCTTACCGAGGGAGCAGTACTTC
TRBJ1-2	NA	TRBV7-6	NA	CASSPGTGSTYGYTF	TGTGCCAGCAGCCCCGGGACCGGATCAACCTATGGCTACACCTTC
TRBJ1-2	NA	TRBV2	TRBD1	CASSVSRTGSNYGYTF	TGTGCCAGCAGTGTCTCCCGGACAGGTTCTAACTATGGCTACACCTTC
TRBJ2-1	NA	TRBV5-4	TRBD2	CASSPGLAGSYNEQFF	TGTGCCAGCAGCCCGGGACTAGCGGGATCCTACAATGAGCAGTTCTTC
TRBJ1-6	NA	TRBV28	NA	CASSLLAASVNSPLHF	TGTGCCAGCAGTTTATTAGCGGCGTCCGTCAATTCACCCCTCCACTTT
TRBJ1-3	NA	TRBV5-4	TRBD1	CASSPGGQQSGNTIYF	TGTGCCAGCAGCCCGGGGGGACAGCAGTCTGGAAACACCATATATTTT
TRBJ2-4	NA	TRBV12-3/TRBV12-4	NA	CASRGDAKNIQYF	TGTGCCAGCAGGGGGGACGCCAAAAACATTCAGTACTTC
TRBJ1-1	NA	TRBV18	NA	CASSLFSGEAFF	TGTGCCAGCTCACTGTTCTCCGGGGAAGCTTTCTTT
TRBJ2-1	once	TRBV7-9	TRBD2	CASSEGLAGYNEQFF	TGTGCCAGCAGCGAGGGACTAGCGGGTTACAATGAGCAGTTCTTC
TRBJ2-7	NA	TRBV13	TRBD1	CASSLKDRGEQYF	TGTGCCAGCAGCTTAAAGGACAGGGGCGAGCAGTACTTC
TRBJ1-1	NA	TRBV5-4	NA	CASSRIAELNTEAFF	TGTGCCAGCAGCAGGATTGCGGAACTGAACACTGAAGCTTTCTTT
TRBJ2-7	NA	TRBV6-5	NA	CASRTETYEQYF	TGTGCCAGCCGGACAGAGACCTACGAGCAGTACTTC
TRBJ2-1	NA	TRBV12-1	NA	CASSFEPSGSNEQFF	TGTGCCAGCAGCTTTGAACCTAGCGGGAGCAATGAGCAGTTCTTC
TRBJ2-3	NA	TRBV6-5	TRBD1	CASSQRQGADTQYF	TGTGCCAGCAGCCAAAGACAGGGAGCAGATACGCAGTATTTT
TRBJ2-7	NA	TRBV6-5	TRBD2	CASRLGLGPYEQYF	TGTGCCAGCAGGCTGGGACTAGGGCCCTACGAGCAGTACTTC
TRBJ1-1	NA	TRBV5-1	NA	CASSLTGLENTEAFF	TGCGCCAGCAGCTTGACAGGGTTGGAGAACACTGAAGCTTTCTTT
TRBJ1-3	NA	TRBV2	NA	CASSRDRLGTIYF	TGTGCCAGCAGTCGAGACAGGCTGGGGACCATATATTTT
TRBJ1-1	NA	TRBV5-1	TRBD1	CASSWGGQGDTEAFF	TGCGCCAGCAGCTGGGGTGGACAGGGCGACACTGAAGCTTTCTTT
TRBJ2-7	NA	TRBV28	TRBD1	CASSRDRVNHEQYF	TGTGCCAGCAGTCGGGACAGGGTAAACCACGAGCAGTACTTC
TRBJ2-7	NA	TRBV5-1	TRBD1	CASSLDPGQPVEQYF	TGCGCCAGCAGCTTGGATCCGGGACAGCCTGTCGAGCAGTACTTC
TRBJ2-3	NA	TRBV7-9	NA	CASSSYGDTQYF	TGTGCCAGCAGCTCCTACGGGGATACGCAGTATTTT
TRBJ1-1	NA	TRBV5-4	NA	CASRSEGEAFF	TGTGCCAGCAGGTCCGAGGGTGAAGCTTTCTTT
TRBJ1-1	NA	TRBV5-5	NA	CASSNMRDRTEAFF	TGTGCCAGCAGCAACATGCGGGATAGGACTGAAGCTTTCTTT
TRBJ2-7	NA	TRBV2	NA	CASSEDGTSYEQYF	TGTGCCAGCAGTGAGGACGGAACCTCCTACGAGCAGTACTTC
TRBJ2-4	NA	TRBV6-1	TRBD2	CASSELAGGLPKNIQYF	TGTGCCAGCAGTGAGCTAGCGGGAGGGCTACCCAAAAACATTCAGTACTTC
TRBJ1-2	NA	TRBV4-1	NA	CASSQEGGSLMRGYTF	TGCGCCAGCAGCCAAGAAGGCGGGTCCCTTATGCGTGGCTACACCTTC
TRBJ2-1	NA	TRBV7-9	TRBD2	CASSSKGLADNEQFF	TGTGCCAGCAGCTCTAAGGGACTAGCGGACAATGAGCAGTTCTTC
TRBJ2-7	NA	TRBV15	TRBD1	CATSRDTGGHAYEQYF	TGTGCCACCAGCAGAGATACAGGGGGCCACGCCTACGAGCAGTACTTC
TRBJ2-7	NA	TRBV10-2	NA	CASNGGYEQYF	TGCGCCAGCAATGGAGGGTACGAGCAGTACTTC
TRBJ2-7	NA	TRBV27	TRBD1	CASSLSTGAYEQYF	TGTGCCAGCAGTTTATCGACAGGGGCCTACGAGCAGTACTTC
TRBJ1-6	NA	TRBV9	NA	CASSVFDLDSPLHF	TGTGCCAGCAGCGTCTTCGACTTGGATTCACCCCTCCACTTT
TRBJ2-4	NA	TRBV27	TRBD1	CASSLNNPSNTQGVRYIQYF	TGTGCCAGCAGTTTAAACAACCCGTCGAACACACAGGGGGTTCGGTACATTCAGTACTTC
TRBJ1-3	NA	TRBV4-1	TRBD1	CASSQPDRKSGNTIYF	TGCGCCAGCAGCCAACCGGACAGGAAGTCTGGAAACACCATATATTTT
TRBJ2-7	once	TRBV7-2	NA	CASSHGSVSSYEQYF	TGTGCCAGCAGCCACGGGAGTGTAAGTTCCTACGAGCAGTACTTC
TRBJ1-5	NA	TRBV19	NA	CASSIGVKEPQHF	TGTGCCAGTAGTATAGGTGTGAAGGAGCCCCAGCATTTT
TRBJ1-2	NA	TRBV28	NA	CASSLAGRDGYTF	TGTGCCAGCAGTTTAGCGGGGAGGGATGGCTACACCTTC
TRBJ2-7	NA	TRBV7-9	NA	CASSADHWEQYF	TGTGCCAGCAGCGCTGACCACTGGGAGCAGTACTTC
TRBJ2-3	NA	TRBV4-3	NA	CASSHLAPTDTQYF	TGCGCCAGCAGCCACCTAGCACCAACAGATACGCAGTATTTT
TRBJ1-6	NA	TRBV27	NA	CASSPRGHSPLHF	TGTGCCAGCAGTCCCAGGGGACACTCACCCCTCCACTTT
TRBJ1-1	NA	TRBV28	NA	CASSLARPDGLNAFF	TGTGCCAGCAGTTTAGCGCGACCAGACGGACTGAACGCTTTCTTT
TRBJ1-2	NA	TRBV19	NA	CASSIAGSGGYTF	TGTGCCAGTAGTATCGCCGGGTCTGGCGGCTACACCTTC
TRBJ2-6	NA	TRBV5-1	NA	CASSLGGTISGANVLTF	TGCGCCAGCAGCTTGGGGGGAACGATTTCTGGGGCCAACGTCCTGACTTTC
TRBJ1-2	NA	TRBV28	NA	CASSSSGSSYGYTF	TGTGCCAGCAGTTCTTCAGGGTCCTCCTATGGCTACACCTTC
TRBJ2-7	NA	TRBV11-1	NA	CASSSRVSYEQYF	TGTGCCAGCAGCTCCCGGGTCTCCTACGAGCAGTACTTC
TRBJ2-2	NA	TRBV6-2/TRBV6-3	NA	CASSYSSTGELFF	TGTGCCAGCAGTTACTCTAGCACCGGGGAGCTGTTTTTT
TRBJ2-7	NA	TRBV6-1	NA	CASSESGSYEQYF	TGTGCCAGCAGTGAATCAGGGTCCTACGAGCAGTACTTC
TRBJ2-2	NA	TRBV7-2	TRBD2	CASSLTPSGGRAGELFF	TGTGCCAGCAGCTTGACCCCAAGCGGGGGGCGCGCCGGGGAGCTGTTTTTT
TRBJ1-2	NA	TRBV2	NA	CASSPPGRGYTF	TGTGCCAGCAGCCCGCCGGGGCGAGGCTACACCTTC
TRBJ1-4	NA	TRBV14	NA	CASSQGIGTSSVFF	TGTGCCAGCAGCCAAGGGATCGGGACATCCAGCGTGTTTTTT
TRBJ1-2	NA	TRBV9	NA	CASSLGGGNYGYTF	TGTGCCAGCAGCCTCGGAGGGGGGAACTATGGCTACACCTTC